One sample yielded the 31 T cell receptor beta chains listed below, sequenced in a study of human T cells and chemical hapten exposure. In TCRdb, the RACE reads were re-called with MiXCR into one record per CDR3 protein. The table includes more than 85,000 distinct CDR3 sequences, about 34% detected once. Time point here: patch test 3, about 24 weeks after DPC sensitization. Treatment: therapeutic diphenylcyclopropenone sensitization with weekly scalp DPC. The sample here was whole blood, taken in connection with sensitization to the hapten diphenylcyclopropenone (DPC). These receptors all stem from a man between 35 and 55 years old with alopecia areata. Some clones in this sample may be carry-over from other donors' samples.

The V call is TRBV25-1, the J call TRBJ2-3, with a tentative D call TRBD2 (5 bases). V was shortened by 6 bases and J by 1 base, with 14 bases between the two germline ends. The CDR3 runs to 15 residues. Germline V gene sequence: CDR1 MGHDK, CDR2 SYGVNS. CDR3: CASSAPAEGTDTQYF. In DNA, the CDR3 is TGTGCCAGCAGCGCCCCAGCGGAGGGCACAGATACGCAGTATTTT. Full variable domain (missing parts from reference TRBV25-1 and TRBJ2-3): EADIYQTPRYLVIGTGKKITLECSQTMGHDKMYWYQQDPGMELHLIHYSYGVNSTEKGDLSSESTVSRIRTEHFPLTLESARPSHTSQYLCASSAPAEGTDTQYFGPGTRLTVL.

V and J are TRBV2 and TRBJ2-3; 10 positions agree with TRBD2. V shed 4 bases, J shed 5 bases, and the junction held 9 bases outside the gene matches. Germline-derived CDR1 and CDR2 are SNHLY and FYNNEI. The CDR3 has 16 amino acids. CDR3 in amino acids: CASSARGTSVIDTQYF. CDR3 bases: TGTGCCAGCAGTGCGAGGGGGACTAGCGTGATAGATACGCAGTATTTT.

The chain links TRBV18 to TRBJ2-7, with TRBD2 as a possible D gene (5 bases). The CDR3 extends over 14 amino acids. CDR1 is KGHSH and CDR2 is LQKENI in the germline V gene. The ends were cut back, 6 bases at V and 3 bases at J, with 15 bases in the middle. In DNA, the CDR3 is TGTGCCAGCTCGCCTGTTGCTAGCAGCTACGAGCAGTACTTC. Translation: CASSPVASSYEQYF.

In DNA, the CDR3 is TGTGCCATCAGTGAGGGTGCTGCTAACTATGGCTACACCTTC. Protein sequence: CAISEGAANYGYTF. The chain links TRBV10-3 to TRBJ1-2; D unresolved. The CDR3 has 14 amino acids. Trimming shortened V by 2 bases and J by 0 bases, and 7 bases separated the two germline ends. CDR1 is ENHRY, CDR2 SYGVKD, per germline.

This clonotype was detected a few times. The chain recombines TRBV12-3 or TRBV12-4 with TRBJ2-5; 7 bases match TRBD1. This CDR3 contains 16 residues. V lost 1 base to trimming and J lost 2 bases; unmatched junction nucleotides: 7. In nucleotides, the CDR3 is TGTGCCAGCAGTTTAGTTAGGGGGCCCGGGCAAGAGACCCAGTACTTC. Its protein product is CASSLVRGPGQETQYF.

V usage is TRBV11-2 and J usage is TRBJ2-3; D perhaps matches TRBD2 (7 bases). Per the germline V gene, CDR1 is SGHAT and CDR2 is FQNNGV. The CDR3 is 14 residues long. The ends were cut back, 5 bases at V and 2 bases at J, with 11 bases in the middle. CDR3 sequence reads: CASSQRDITDTQYF. Here the CDR3 DNA reads TGTGCCAGCAGCCAGCGGGACATCACAGATACGCAGTATTTT.

This rearrangement joins TRBV29-1 to TRBJ2-3, with TRBD1 identical over 9 bases. Germline V gene lookup returns CDR1 SQVTM and CDR2 ANQGSEA. With V trimmed by 2 bases and J by 4 bases, 7 bases remained unmatched. CDR3 length equals 15 residues. The CDR3 coding sequence is TGCAGCGTTGAAAGGACAGGGGTGGGCTCAGATACGCAGTATTTT. Translating it yields CSVERTGVGSDTQYF.

This clonotype was picked up a small number of times. The chain links TRBV6-1 to TRBJ2-1; D is undetermined. CDR1 and CDR2 from the germline V gene are MNHNS and SASEGT. V was pared by 6 bases and J by 7 bases, with 10 bases between. The CDR3 spans 12 residues. The CDR3 DNA sequence: TGTGCCAGCAGGGTTGACTGGAATGAGCAGTTCTTC. Encoded protein: CASRVDWNEQFF.

This chain connects TRBV12-3 or TRBV12-4 to TRBJ2-4; D possibly corresponds to TRBD2 (6 bases). V was shortened by 2 bases and J by 7 bases, with 9 bases between the two germline ends. The CDR3 has 13 amino acids. CDR3 region: CASSLSGRNIQYF. CDR3 DNA: TGTGCCAGCAGTTTATCAGGGAGGAACATTCAGTACTTC.

CDR3 nucleotides: TGTGCCAGCAGTTTAAATATAGGGAGCGGGAGTTGGGATACGCAGTATTTT. Its translation: CASSLNIGSGSWDTQYF. The chain combines TRBV28 with TRBJ2-3; 8 bases map to TRBD2. Germline CDR1 MDHEN, CDR2 SYDVKM. Germline trimming cut 2 bases from V and 6 bases from J; bases unmatched to any gene: 13. This CDR3 spans 17 amino acids.

This clonotype was detected once. The V gene is TRBV7-2, the J gene TRBJ2-6; no definite D call. The CDR3 has 16 residues. Germline V gene sequence: CDR1 SGHTA, CDR2 FQGNSA. Between the trimmed V and J ends, which lost 7 bases and 0 bases, there was a span of 13 bases. The CDR3 DNA follows: TGTGCCAGCAAGGTTAGACCGGCCTCTGGGGCCAACGTCCTGACTTTC. Its protein is CASKVRPASGANVLTF.

This clonotype was picked up many times. The chain uses TRBV28 and TRBJ2-3; possible D gene TRBD2, 6 bases. The CDR3 has 16 amino acids. Trimming removed 4 bases at V and 3 bases at J, with 17 bases between. Germline V gives CDR1 MDHEN, CDR2 SYDVKM. The CDR3 region is CASSYPLALGTDTQYF. As DNA, the CDR3 is TGTGCCAGCAGTTACCCTCTAGCGTTAGGAACAGATACGCAGTATTTT. The full variable domain, completed using reference TRBV28 and TRBJ2-3, is DVKVTQSSRYLVKRTGEKVFLECVQDMDHENMFWYRQDPGLGLRLIYFSYDVKMKEKGDIPEGYSVSREKKERFSLILESASTNQTSMYLCASSYPLALGTDTQYFGPGTRLTVL.

The rearrangement links TRBV11-2 to TRBJ2-3; 8 bases line up with TRBD2. This CDR3 region has 19 residues. V shed 4 bases, J shed 2 bases, and the junction held 17 bases outside the gene matches. CDR1 and CDR2 (germline): SGHAT, FQNNGV. The CDR3 nucleotides read TGTGCCAGCAGCTGGGACGGACTAGCCTACAACATTATCACAGATACGCAGTATTTT. This encodes CASSWDGLAYNIITDTQYF.

J is TRBJ2-1 and V is TRBV3-1; D gene ambiguous. The CDR3 contains 16 residues. Per the germline V gene, CDR1 is LGHDT and CDR2 is YNNKEL (reference sequence). Trimming removed 4 bases at V and 0 bases at J, with 13 bases between. The chain's CDR3 is CASSLRGSFSYNEQFF. Here the CDR3 DNA reads TGTGCCAGCAGCCTACGCGGCTCTTTCTCCTACAATGAGCAGTTCTTC.

J is TRBJ2-4 and V is TRBV6-1; possible D gene TRBD1, 6 bases. The CDR3 extends over 19 amino acids. V was clipped by 6 bases and J by 0 bases, with 24 bases between them. In germline, CDR1 is MNHNS, CDR2 SASEGT. The CDR3 reads CASRSDSWPLVLAKNIQYF. DNA for the CDR3: TGTGCCAGCAGGTCGGACAGTTGGCCTCTCGTACTAGCCAAAAACATTCAGTACTTC.

Only a few counts were recorded for this clonotype. This rearrangement joins TRBV7-3 to TRBJ1-1; 8 bases fit TRBD1. The CDR3 totals 15 residues. V was pared by 5 bases and J by 1 base, with 6 bases of the junction left unmatched. From germline, CDR1 is SGHTA and CDR2 FQGTGA. CDR3 loop: CASSPRTGPNTEAFF. The CDR3 DNA reads TGTGCCAGCAGCCCCCGGACAGGGCCGAACACTGAAGCTTTCTTT.

The chain joins TRBV12-3 or TRBV12-4 to TRBJ1-2; D remains unclear. V lost 1 base and J 7 bases, leaving 10 bases between the germline ends. The CDR3 length is 13 residues. The CDR3 DNA reads as TGTGCCAGCAGTTTAGGGATAGGAGCTGGCTACACCTTC. This codes for CASSLGIGAGYTF.

The rearrangement links TRBV12-3 or TRBV12-4 to TRBJ1-1; D is ambiguous. V lost 1 base and J 1 base, leaving 7 bases between the germline ends. The CDR3 spans 14 residues. In DNA form, the CDR3 reads TGTGCCAGCAGTTTAGTAAACGCGAACACTGAAGCTTTCTTT. Translated: CASSLVNANTEAFF.

The J gene is TRBJ1-5, the V gene TRBV27, with D perhaps matching TRBD1 (5 bases). Trimming took 4 bases from V and 6 from J, leaving 13 bases between them. This CDR3 has 14 residues. From germline, CDR1 is MNHEY and CDR2 SMNVEV (reference sequence). The CDR3 nucleotides read TGTGCCAGCAGTTCAGGGATTAAGGCTCAGCCCCAGCATTTT. Protein product: CASSSGIKAQPQHF.

The rearrangement uses TRBV19 and TRBJ2-2, with D perhaps assigned TRBD1 or TRBD2 (5 bases each). Trimming took 5 bases from V and 2 from J, leaving 15 bases between them. The CDR3 is made up of 16 amino acids. Germline CDR1 and CDR2: LNHDA and SQIVND (reference sequence). CDR3 sequence reads: CASSLTGTGNTGELFF. As DNA, the CDR3 is TGTGCCAGTAGTCTAACCGGGACGGGAAACACCGGGGAGCTGTTTTTT.

This clonotype has a single count. The chain links TRBV6-2 or TRBV6-3 to TRBJ1-2, with D hard to call. V was pared by 10 bases and J by 4 bases, with 13 bases between. CDR3 length: 12 residues. The germline CDR1 and CDR2 sequences are MNHEY and SVGEGT. The CDR3 coding sequence is TGTGCCACCACGCAGATACCCTATGGCTACACCTTC. Translated, it gives CATTQIPYGYTF.

This clonotype was counted only a few times. This chain joins TRBV20-1 and TRBJ1-1, with TRBD1 matching over 10 bases. CDR3 length: 13 residues. The trim removed 5 bases at V and 6 bases at J, leaving 6 bases unmatched. Germline V lookup: CDR1 DFQATT, CDR2 SNEGSKA (reference sequence). The DNA for the CDR3 is TGCAGTGCTGGGGGGACAGGGGCCCCTGAAGCTTTCTTT. As protein: CSAGGTGAPEAFF.

This clonotype appeared a few times. The V call is TRBV28, the J call TRBJ1-3, with 7 bases fitting TRBD1. The J segment lost 11 bases and the V segment lost 5 bases, leaving 12 bases of the junction unmatched. CDR1 and CDR2 from the germline V gene are MDHEN and SYDVKM. The CDR3 sequence is 14 residues long. The CDR3 DNA follows: TGTGCCAGCAGTCCCCGACAGGGAGGAGACGCCATATATTTT. The encoded protein is CASSPRQGGDAIYF.

V is TRBV6-2 or TRBV6-3 and J is TRBJ2-1, with 7 bases that match TRBD1. V shed 2 bases and J 10 bases; nucleotides not matched to a gene: 5. Germline V gene sequence: CDR1 MNHEY, CDR2 SVGEGT. CDR3 size: 13 residues. CDR3 protein: CASSYLWTGEQFF. The CDR3 DNA is TGTGCCAGCAGTTACCTTTGGACAGGAGAGCAGTTCTTC.

The chain combines TRBV9 with TRBJ2-7, with 8 bases identical to TRBD2. Germline V gene sequence: CDR1 SGDLS, CDR2 YYNGEE. V lost 1 base and J lost 1; bases outside the gene matches: 13. The CDR3 extends over 18 amino acids. The CDR3 spells CASSVLPSGAGVSYEQYF. CDR3 DNA: TGTGCCAGCAGCGTACTTCCTTCTGGAGCGGGGGTATCCTACGAGCAGTACTTC. Supplemented by reference TRBV9 and TRBJ2-7, the full variable domain reads DSGVTQTPKHLITATGQRVTLRCSPRSGDLSVYWYQQSLDQGLQFLIQYYNGEERAKGNILERFSAQQFPDLHSELNLSSLELGDSALYFCASSVLPSGAGVSYEQYFGPGTRLTVT.

This chain connects TRBV29-1 to TRBJ2-3, with D tentatively TRBD2 (6 bases). Trimming cost V 4 bases and J 0 bases, with 8 bases left between them. Germline assignment: CDR1 SQVTM and CDR2 ANQGSEA. The CDR3 extends over 13 amino acids. CDR3: CSVVGGSTDTQYF. CDR3 DNA sequence: TGCAGCGTTGTTGGAGGGAGCACAGATACGCAGTATTTT.

Remarks on this clonotype: A read error may account for a junction end that differs from germline. The V gene is TRBV7-2, the J gene TRBJ2-5, with D unresolved. Germline values: CDR1 SGHTA, CDR2 FQGNSA. The CDR3 has 14 amino acids. CDR3 nucleotides: TGTGCCAGCAGCCATCGTGCCACTCAAGAGACCCATTACTTC. As protein: CASSHRATQETHYF.

The chain has TRBV6-1 and TRBJ2-1, with 10 bases lining up with TRBD2. Germline CDR1 MNHNS, CDR2 SASEGT. The CDR3 runs to 19 residues. V was clipped by 3 bases and J by 10 bases; unmatched bases: 21. The CDR3, as DNA: TGTGCCAGCAGTGACCCAATTACCCTTAGAGCGGGAGGGGGGAACGAGCAGTTCTTC. It codes for CASSDPITLRAGGGNEQFF.

The genes are TRBV29-1 and TRBJ1-1, with D possibly TRBD1 on 5 matching bases. The CDR3 has 13 residues. From germline, CDR1 is SQVTM and CDR2 ANQGSEA. Trimming removed 6 bases at V and 5 bases at J, with 16 bases between. CDR3 residues: CSVEGLERTEAFF. The CDR3 DNA sequence: TGCAGCGTGGAGGGGTTGGAAAGGACTGAAGCTTTCTTT.

A few counts support this clonotype. This chain links TRBV7-2 with TRBJ1-1; D gene unclear. Germline CDR1 reads SGHTA; CDR2 reads FQGNSA. The CDR3 runs to 16 residues. The ends were cut back, 1 base at V and 6 bases at J, with 18 bases in the middle. The CDR3 region is CASSLDPLVGRAEAFF. Here the CDR3 DNA reads TGTGCCAGCAGCTTAGATCCCCTAGTTGGAAGGGCTGAAGCTTTCTTT. The whole variable domain, filled in from reference TRBV7-2 and TRBJ1-1, reads GAGVSQSPSNKVTEKGKDVELRCDPISGHTALYWYRQSLGQGLEFLIYFQGNSAPDKSGLPSDRFSAERTGGSVSTLTIQRTQQEDSAVYLCASSLDPLVGRAEAFFGQGTRLTVV.

This chain joins TRBV21-1 and TRBJ2-7; TRBD1 was called by the table and not checked on the DNA. TRBV21-1 is shown as a pseudogene. The CDR3 length is 13 residues. The CDR3 loop reads CASNAGTGNEQYV. CDR3 DNA sequence: TGTGCCAGCAACGCCGGGACAGGGAACGAGCAGTACGTC.